This T cell receptor (beta chain) comes out of a study of T-cell memory formation after mild COVID-19. Study-wide results and caveats: CD4+ bias marked clones expanding day 15 to 37, unlike balanced contracting clones. Several responding clones turned up in pre-infection memory, indicating that cross-reactive memory may have taken part.

Comment on this clonotype: Its antigen is not identified.

TCR alpha and TCR beta cDNA libraries carrying sample barcodes and UMIs came from 5'RACE with constant-segment primers. TCRdb independently ran MiXCR on the 5' RACE reads; one entry per CDR3 protein. The sample holds about 320,000 distinct CDR3 sequences, approximately 15% seen once. Germline V lookup: CDR1 DFQATT, CDR2 SNEGSKA (reference sequence). CDR3 length: 15 residues. Trimming at V came to 5 bases and at J to 7 bases, leaving 9 bases not matched to a gene. The V call is TRBV20-1, the J call TRBJ2-1; 12 bases match TRBD2. This TCR was sampled from a man between 18 and 35 years old who had mild COVID-19 (a few samples of this study predate the infection). Cell type and time point are not known. Specimen: PBMCs or a T cell subset sorted from them (not recorded which). In DNA form, the CDR3 reads TGCAGTGCTGAACCGACTAGCGGGGGAGGTAATGAGCAGTTCTTC. The encoded protein is CSAEPTSGGGNEQFF.